This T cell receptor beta chain emerged from a study of blood T cell repertoires in COVID-19. Method: immunoSEQ multiplex PCR; TCRdb's copy keeps in-frame clones and lacks some. The sample consists of about 39,000 clones, around 80% of them appearing once. The CDR3 length is 15 residues. V dropped 3 bases and J dropped 3 bases, with 15 bases sitting between them. Germline V gives CDR1 SGHNT, CDR2 YENEEA. The specimen was peripheral blood. This receptor was obtained from a man aged 55 to 70 in a cohort sampled during active COVID-19. The chain combines TRBV11-3 with TRBJ2-7; no firm D call. This CDR3 reads CASSFLLGQSYEQYF. The CDR3 region has the DNA TGTGCCAGCAGCTTCCTCCTTGGGCAGAGCTACGAGCAGTACTTC.